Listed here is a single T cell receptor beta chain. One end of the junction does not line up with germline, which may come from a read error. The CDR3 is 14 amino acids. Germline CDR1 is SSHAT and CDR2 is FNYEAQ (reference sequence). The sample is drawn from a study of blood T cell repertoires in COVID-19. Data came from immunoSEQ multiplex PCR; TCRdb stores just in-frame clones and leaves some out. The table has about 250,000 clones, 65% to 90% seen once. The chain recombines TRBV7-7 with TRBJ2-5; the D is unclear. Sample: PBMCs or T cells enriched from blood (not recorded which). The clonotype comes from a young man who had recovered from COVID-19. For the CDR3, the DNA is TGTGCTAGCAGCTTAGCCTTCTACGGAGAGACCCAGTACTTC. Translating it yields CASSLAFYGETQYF.